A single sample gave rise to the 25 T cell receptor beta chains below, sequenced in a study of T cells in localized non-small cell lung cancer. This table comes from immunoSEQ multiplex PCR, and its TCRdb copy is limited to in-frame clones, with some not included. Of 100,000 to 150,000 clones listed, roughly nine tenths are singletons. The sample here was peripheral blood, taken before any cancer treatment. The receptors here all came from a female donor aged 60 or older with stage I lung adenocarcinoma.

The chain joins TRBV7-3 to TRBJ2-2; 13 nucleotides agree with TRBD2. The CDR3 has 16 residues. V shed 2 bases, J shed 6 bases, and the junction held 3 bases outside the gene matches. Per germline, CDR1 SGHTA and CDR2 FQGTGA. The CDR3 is CASSLGGLAGAGELFF. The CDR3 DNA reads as TGTGCCAGCAGCTTAGGCGGACTAGCGGGAGCCGGGGAGCTGTTTTTT.

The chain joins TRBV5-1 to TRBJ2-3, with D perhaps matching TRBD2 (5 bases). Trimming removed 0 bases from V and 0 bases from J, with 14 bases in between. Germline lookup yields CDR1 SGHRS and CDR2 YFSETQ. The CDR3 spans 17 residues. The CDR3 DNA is TGCGCCAGCAGCTTGGAGGTAGCGTCAACTAGCACAGATACGCAGTATTTT. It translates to CASSLEVASTSTDTQYF.

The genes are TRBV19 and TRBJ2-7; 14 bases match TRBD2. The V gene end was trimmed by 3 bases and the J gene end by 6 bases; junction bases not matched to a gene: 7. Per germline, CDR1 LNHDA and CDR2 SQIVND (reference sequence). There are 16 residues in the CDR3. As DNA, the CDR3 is TGTGCCAGTAGTATCCGACTAGCGGGAGGGGGGGGCGAGCAGTACTTC. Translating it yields CASSIRLAGGGGEQYF.

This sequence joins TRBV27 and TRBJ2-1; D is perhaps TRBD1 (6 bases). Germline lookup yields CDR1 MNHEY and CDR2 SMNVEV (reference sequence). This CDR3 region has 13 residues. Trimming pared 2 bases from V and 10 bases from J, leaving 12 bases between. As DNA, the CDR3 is TGTGCCAGCAGTTTAAAACAGGGTTGGGAGCAGTTCTTC. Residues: CASSLKQGWEQFF.

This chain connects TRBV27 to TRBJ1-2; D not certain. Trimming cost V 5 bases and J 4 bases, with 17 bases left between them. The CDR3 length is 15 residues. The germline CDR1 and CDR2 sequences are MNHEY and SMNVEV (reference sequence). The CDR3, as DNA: TGTGCCAGCAGTCTAACCTCCAGGAGTCCCTATGGCTACACCTTC. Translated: CASSLTSRSPYGYTF.

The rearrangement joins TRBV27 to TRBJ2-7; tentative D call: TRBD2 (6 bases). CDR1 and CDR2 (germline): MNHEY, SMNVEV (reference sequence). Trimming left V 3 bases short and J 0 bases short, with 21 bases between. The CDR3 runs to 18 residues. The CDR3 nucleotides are TGTGCCAGCAGTTTCGAGGGTCCACGGGGGAAGAGCTCCTACGAGCAGTACTTC. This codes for CASSFEGPRGKSSYEQYF.

CDR3 nucleotide sequence: TGTGCCAGCAGCGGACTAGGGGCGTATACGCAGTATTTT. Amino acid sequence: CASSGLGAYTQYF. This chain links TRBV4-2 with TRBJ2-3, with 7 bases identical to TRBD2. V shed 5 bases, J shed 7 bases, and the junction held 6 bases outside the gene matches. Germline V lookup: CDR1 LGHNA, CDR2 YNFKEQ. The CDR3 contains 13 residues.

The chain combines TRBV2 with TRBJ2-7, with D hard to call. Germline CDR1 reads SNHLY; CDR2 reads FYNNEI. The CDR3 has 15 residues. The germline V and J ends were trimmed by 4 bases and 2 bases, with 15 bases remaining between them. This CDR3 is CASSVLLSEAYEQYF. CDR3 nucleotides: TGTGCCAGCAGTGTTTTACTATCTGAGGCCTACGAGCAGTACTTC.

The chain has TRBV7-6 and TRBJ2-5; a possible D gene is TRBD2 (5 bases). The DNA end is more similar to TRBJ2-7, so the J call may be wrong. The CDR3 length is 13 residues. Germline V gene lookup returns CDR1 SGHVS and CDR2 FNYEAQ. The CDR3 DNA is TGTGCCAGCAGCCCGGACGGGGCCTACGAGCAGTACTTC. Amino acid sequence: CASSPDGAYEQYF.

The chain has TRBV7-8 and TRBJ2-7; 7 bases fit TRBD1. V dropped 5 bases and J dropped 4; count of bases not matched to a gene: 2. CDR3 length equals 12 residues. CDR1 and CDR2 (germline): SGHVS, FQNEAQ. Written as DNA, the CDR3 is TGTGCCAGCAGCCCGACAGGGTACGAGCAGTACTTC. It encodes CASSPTGYEQYF.

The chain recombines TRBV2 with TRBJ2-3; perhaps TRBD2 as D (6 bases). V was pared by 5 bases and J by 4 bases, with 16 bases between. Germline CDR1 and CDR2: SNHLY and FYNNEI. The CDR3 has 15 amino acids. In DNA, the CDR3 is TGTGCCAGCAGTTTTCTTGGGGGGTTGCCAGATACGCAGTATTTT. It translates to CASSFLGGLPDTQYF.

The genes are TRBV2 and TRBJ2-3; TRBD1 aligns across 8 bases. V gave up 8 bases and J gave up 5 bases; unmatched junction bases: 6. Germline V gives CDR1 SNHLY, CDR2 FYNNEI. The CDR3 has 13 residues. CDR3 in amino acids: CASDRDRGDTQYF. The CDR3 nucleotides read TGTGCCAGCGACCGTGACAGGGGAGATACGCAGTATTTT.

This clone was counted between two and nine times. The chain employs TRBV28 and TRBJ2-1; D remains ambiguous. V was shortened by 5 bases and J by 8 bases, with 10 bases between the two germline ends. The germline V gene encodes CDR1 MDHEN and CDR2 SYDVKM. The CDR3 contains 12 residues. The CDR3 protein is CASSIRIYEQFF. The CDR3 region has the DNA TGTGCCAGCAGTATTCGGATCTATGAGCAGTTCTTC.

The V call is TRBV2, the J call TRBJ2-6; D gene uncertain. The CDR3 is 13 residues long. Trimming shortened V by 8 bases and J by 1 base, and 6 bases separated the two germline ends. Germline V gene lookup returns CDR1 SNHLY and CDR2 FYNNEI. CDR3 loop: CASAYSGANVLTF. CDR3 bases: TGTGCCAGCGCTTATTCTGGGGCCAACGTCCTGACTTTC.

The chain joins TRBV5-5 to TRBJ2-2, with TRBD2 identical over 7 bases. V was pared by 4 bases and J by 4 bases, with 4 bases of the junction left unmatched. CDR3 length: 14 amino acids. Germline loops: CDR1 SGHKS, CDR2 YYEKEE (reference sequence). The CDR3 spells CASSIREGTGELFF. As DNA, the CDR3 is TGTGCCAGCAGCATCAGGGAGGGCACCGGGGAGCTGTTTTTT.

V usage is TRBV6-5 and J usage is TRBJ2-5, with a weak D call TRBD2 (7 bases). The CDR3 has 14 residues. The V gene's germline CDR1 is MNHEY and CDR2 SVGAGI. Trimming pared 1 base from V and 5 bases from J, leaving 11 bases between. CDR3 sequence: CASSYYGGQETQYF. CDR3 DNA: TGTGCCAGCAGTTACTACGGGGGGCAGGAGACCCAGTACTTC.

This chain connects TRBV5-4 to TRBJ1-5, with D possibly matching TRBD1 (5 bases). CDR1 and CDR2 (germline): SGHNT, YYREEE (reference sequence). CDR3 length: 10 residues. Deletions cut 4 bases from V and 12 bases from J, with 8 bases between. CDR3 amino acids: CASSVDSQHF. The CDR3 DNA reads TGTGCCAGCAGCGTCGACAGCCAGCATTTT.

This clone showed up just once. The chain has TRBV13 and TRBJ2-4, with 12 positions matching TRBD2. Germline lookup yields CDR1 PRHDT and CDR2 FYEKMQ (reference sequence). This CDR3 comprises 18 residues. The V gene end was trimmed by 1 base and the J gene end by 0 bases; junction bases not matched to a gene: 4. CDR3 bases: TGTGCCAGCAGCTTAGACCTAGCGGGAGGGCGAGCCAAAAACATTCAGTACTTC. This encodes CASSLDLAGGRAKNIQYF.

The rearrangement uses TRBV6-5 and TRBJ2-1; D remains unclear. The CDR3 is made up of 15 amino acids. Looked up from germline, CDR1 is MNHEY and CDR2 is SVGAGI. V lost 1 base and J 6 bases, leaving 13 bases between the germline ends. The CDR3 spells CASSYYHEDVNEQFF. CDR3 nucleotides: TGTGCCAGCAGTTACTACCACGAGGATGTCAATGAGCAGTTCTTC.

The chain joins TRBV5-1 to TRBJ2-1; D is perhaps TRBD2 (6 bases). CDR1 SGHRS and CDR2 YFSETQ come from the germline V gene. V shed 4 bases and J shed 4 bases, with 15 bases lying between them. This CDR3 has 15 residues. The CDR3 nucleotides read TGCGCCAGCAGCCCACGGGACTCCCTGTACAATGAGCAGTTCTTC. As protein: CASSPRDSLYNEQFF.

CDR3 bases: TGTGCCTGGAGTAGGACCGGGGATCCCACAGATACGCAGTATTTT. Protein sequence: CAWSRTGDPTDTQYF. The V and J genes are TRBV30 and TRBJ2-3; TRBD2 might be the D (5 bases). In germline, CDR1 is GTSNPN, CDR2 SVGIG (reference sequence). The CDR3 extends over 15 amino acids. V dropped 2 bases and J dropped 2 bases, with 14 bases sitting between them.

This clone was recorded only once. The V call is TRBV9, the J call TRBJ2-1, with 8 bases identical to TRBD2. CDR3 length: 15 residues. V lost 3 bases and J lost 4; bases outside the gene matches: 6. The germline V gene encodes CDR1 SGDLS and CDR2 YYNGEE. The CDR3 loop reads CASSGRLATYNEQFF. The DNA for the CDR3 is TGTGCCAGCAGCGGTCGACTAGCGACGTACAATGAGCAGTTCTTC.

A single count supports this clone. CDR3 sequence: CASSLVSNTEAFF. For the CDR3, the DNA is TGCGCCAGCAGCTTGGTTAGTAACACTGAAGCTTTCTTT. The chain has TRBV5-1 and TRBJ1-1; D is undetermined. Germline V lookup: CDR1 SGHRS, CDR2 YFSETQ. V lost 0 bases and J 2 bases, leaving 5 bases between the germline ends. This CDR3 region has 13 residues.

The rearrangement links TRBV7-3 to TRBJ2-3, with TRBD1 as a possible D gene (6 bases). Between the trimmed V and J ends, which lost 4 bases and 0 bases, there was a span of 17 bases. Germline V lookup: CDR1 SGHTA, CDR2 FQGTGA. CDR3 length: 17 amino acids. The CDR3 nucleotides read TGTGCCAGCAGCTCCCCGGAGCCAGGGGCTAGCACAGATACGCAGTATTTT. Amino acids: CASSSPEPGASTDTQYF.

CDR3 amino acids: CASSTYGQGNTEAFF. In nucleotides, the CDR3 is TGTGCCAGCAGCACATACGGACAGGGTAACACTGAAGCTTTCTTT. J is TRBJ1-1 and V is TRBV5-8; 8 bases are a match to TRBD1. The junction had 7 bases not matched to a gene; V was cut back by 4 bases and J by 2 bases. The CDR3 has 15 residues. In germline, CDR1 is SGHTS, CDR2 YDEGEE.